This T cell receptor (beta chain) was recorded in a study of human T cells and chemical hapten exposure. Regarding the study as a whole: Significantly more large CDR3 similarity clusters were formed by expanded TCRs than by controls.

A word on this clonotype: What it binds is not known.

The V gene's germline CDR1 is MDHEN and CDR2 SYDVKM. The CDR3 runs to 15 residues. Trimming stripped 6 bases from V and 6 bases from J, with 17 bases between. Unique molecular identifiers were affixed to discrete cDNA molecules within the library. TCRdb re-called the RACE reads with MiXCR, one entry per CDR3 protein. The sample lists 350,000 to 450,000 distinct CDR3 sequences, 5.1% occurring once. The time point here: pre-sensitization, week 0. Treatment here: therapeutic diphenylcyclopropenone sensitization with weekly scalp DPC. Donors, patients with alopecia ranging from 18 to 70 years old and judged suitable for DPC, provided samples.

This specimen consisted of whole blood, obtained in connection with sensitization to the hapten diphenylcyclopropenone (DPC). The chain uses TRBV28 and TRBJ2-2, with a weak D call TRBD2 (6 bases). The source is a woman aged 50 to 65 with alopecia areata. Some clones in this sample may be carry-over from other donors' samples. DNA for the CDR3: TGTGCCAGCAGGGCGGGTCGGGGGTTGGCCGGGGAGCTGTTTTTT. Protein: CASRAGRGLAGELFF.